Listed below are T cell receptor beta chains from one sample, sequenced in a study of cytomegalovirus exposure and HLA in healthy donors. Clones were sequenced by immunoSEQ multiplex PCR, and TCRdb holds only the in-frame ones, with some missing. The sample yields 100,000 to 120,000 clones, around 85% seen once. Sequenced: PBMCs. The receptors shown here come from a man between 40 and 49 years old in good health and CMV-seronegative. The CDR3 runs from the conserved cysteine through the conserved F or W. The D gene is left open where the match is weak. Some rows mark clone size as missing; the rest say once, few, many or name a class of expanded clone.

abundance,j_gene,v_gene,d_gene,CDR3aa,CDR3nt
-,TRBJ2-5,TRBV6-5,TRBD2,CASSGLAVKETQYF,TGTGCCAGCAGCGGCCTAGCGGTCAAAGAGACCCAGTACTTC
-,TRBJ1-5,TRBV6-1,TRBD1,CASSDFDRDSNQPQHF,TGTGCCAGCAGTGACTTCGACAGGGACAGCAATCAGCCCCAGCATTTT
-,TRBJ1-5,TRBV30,-,CAWSGTDNQPQHF,TGTGCCTGGAGTGGGACAGACAATCAGCCCCAGCATTTT
-,TRBJ2-2,TRBV2,-,CASREGYTGELFF,TGTGCCAGCAGGGAGGGTTACACCGGGGAGCTGTTTTTT
-,TRBJ2-7,TRBV27,TRBD1,CASSLSARTGSLSEQYF,TGTGCCAGCAGTTTATCCGCCAGGACAGGTTCCCTATCCGAGCAGTACTTC
-,TRBJ2-5,TRBV5-1,-,CASSLSGSIQETQYF,TGCGCCAGCAGCTTATCCGGGTCCATCCAAGAGACCCAGTACTTC
once,TRBJ2-1,TRBV30,-,CAWFQRDNEQFF,TGTGCCTGGTTTCAGAGGGACAATGAGCAGTTCTTC
-,TRBJ2-2,TRBV5-4,-,CASSPGGGVRPGELFF,TGTGCCAGCAGCCCGGGGGGCGGGGTCAGGCCCGGGGAGCTGTTTTTT
once,TRBJ2-5,TRBV7-9,TRBD2,CASSFSSGGVRGKETQYF,TGTGCCAGCAGCTTTTCTAGCGGGGGGGTGCGAGGGAAAGAGACCCAGTACTTC
-,TRBJ1-6,TRBV25-1,-,CASRPGHNSPLHF,TGTGCCAGCCGTCCAGGTCATAATTCACCCCTCCACTTT
-,TRBJ1-6,TRBV5-8,TRBD1,CASSLGTGGNNSPLHF,TGTGCCAGCAGCTTGGGGACAGGGGGAAATAATTCACCCCTCCACTTT
once,TRBJ2-7,TRBV10-3,TRBD1,CTPVKGQEYEQYF,TGTACCCCAGTAAAGGGACAGGAGTACGAGCAGTACTTC
-,TRBJ1-1,TRBV5-5,-,CASIKGGDQNTEAFF,TGTGCCAGCATAAAGGGGGGGGACCAAAACACTGAAGCTTTCTTT
-,TRBJ2-2,TRBV18,TRBD2,CASSGLGPDTGELFF,TGTGCCAGCTCAGGACTAGGCCCCGACACCGGGGAGCTGTTTTTT
-,TRBJ2-3,TRBV6-5,TRBD2,CASQTGGRPDTQYF,TGTGCCAGTCAGACGGGGGGGCGCCCAGATACGCAGTATTTT
-,TRBJ1-1,TRBV6-1,-,CASTRGGEGTEAFF,TGTGCCAGCACCCGGGGAGGGGAAGGAACTGAAGCTTTCTTT
-,TRBJ1-4,TRBV5-6,-,CASSLGSLNEKLFF,TGTGCCAGCAGCTTGGGGAGCCTTAATGAAAAACTGTTTTTT
-,TRBJ1-1,TRBV5-6,TRBD1,CASTLPGQGADTEAFF,TGTGCCAGCACCCTCCCGGGACAGGGGGCGGACACTGAAGCTTTCTTT
-,TRBJ2-7,TRBV5-1,-,CASSLVGGGANNEQYF,TGCGCCAGCAGCTTGGTGGGAGGGGGGGCTAACAACGAGCAGTACTTC
-,TRBJ2-7,TRBV14,TRBD1,CASSQGGTGFYEQYF,TGTGCCAGCAGCCAAGGAGGGACAGGGTTCTACGAGCAGTACTTC
-,TRBJ1-1,TRBV19,TRBD1,CASSADRGHRGTEAFF,TGTGCCAGTAGTGCTGACAGGGGCCATCGTGGCACTGAAGCTTTCTTT
-,TRBJ2-5,TRBV5-1,TRBD1,CASYLTGREETQYF,TGCGCCAGCTACCTGACAGGGCGGGAAGAGACCCAGTACTTC
once,TRBJ2-7,TRBV7-2,-,CASSFTGDVLREQYF,TGTGCCAGCAGCTTTACGGGAGATGTCCTTCGCGAGCAGTACTTC
-,TRBJ1-5,TRBV6-1,TRBD1,CASGVQGAIQPQHF,TGTGCCAGCGGCGTACAGGGGGCGATTCAGCCCCAGCATTTT
-,TRBJ1-1,TRBV29-1,-,CSVGSVTVNTEAFF,TGCAGCGTCGGTTCTGTGACAGTGAACACTGAAGCTTTCTTT
-,TRBJ1-5,TRBV4-1,-,CASSQESRNQPQHF,TGCGCCAGCAGCCAAGAGAGCCGGAATCAGCCCCAGCATTTT
-,TRBJ2-2,TRBV6-5,-,CASSPGTLNTGELFF,TGTGCCAGCAGTCCCGGGACTCTGAACACCGGGGAGCTGTTTTTT
-,TRBJ1-2,TRBV28,-,CASSFSQGIDGYTF,TGTGCCAGCAGTTTCAGTCAGGGAATCGATGGCTACACCTTC
-,TRBJ1-6,TRBV27,TRBD1,CASSFRGQYNSPLHF,TGTGCCAGCAGTTTCAGGGGACAGTATAATTCACCCCTCCACTTT
-,TRBJ2-3,TRBV6-5,-,CASRRQGGVLHF,TGTGCCAGCAGGCGTCAGGGAGGCGTATTGCATTTT
once,TRBJ1-1,TRBV4-2,TRBD1,CASSHPGTGDPANTEAFF,TGTGCCAGCAGCCACCCTGGGACAGGGGACCCCGCAAACACTGAAGCTTTCTTT
-,TRBJ1-2,TRBV4-3,-,CASSQDPGQPNYGYTF,TGCGCCAGCAGCCAAGATCCAGGGCAGCCGAACTATGGCTACACCTTC
few,TRBJ2-2,TRBV28,TRBD2,CASTLYGGGINAGELFF,TGTGCCAGCACCCTCTATGGGGGAGGGATTAATGCCGGGGAGCTGTTTTTT
-,TRBJ1-2,TRBV27,TRBD1,CASRGTGGYGYTF,TGTGCCAGCAGGGGGACAGGGGGGTATGGCTACACCTTC
-,TRBJ2-4,TRBV5-1,TRBD2,CASSLGLAGARVSENIQYF,TGCGCCAGCAGCTTGGGACTAGCGGGGGCCCGGGTATCGGAAAACATTCAGTACTTC
-,TRBJ2-1,TRBV5-1,TRBD1,CASSFGDSNNEQFF,TGCGCCAGCAGCTTCGGGGACAGTAACAATGAGCAGTTCTTC
-,TRBJ1-4,TRBV28,-,CASGTGTANEKLFF,TGTGCCAGCGGCACCGGGACTGCGAATGAAAAACTGTTTTTT
-,TRBJ1-3,TRBV9,-,CASSETDSRSGNTIYF,TGTGCCAGCAGCGAGACGGACAGCCGCTCTGGAAACACCATATATTTT
-,TRBJ1-3,TRBV19,-,CASRPLGSSGNTIYF,TGTGCCAGTAGGCCTCTCGGGAGCTCTGGAAACACCATATATTTT
-,TRBJ2-7,TRBV5-1,-,CASSLEGGQFYEQYF,TGCGCCAGCAGCTTGGAGGGAGGTCAATTCTACGAGCAGTACTTC
-,TRBJ2-7,TRBV6-1,TRBD2,CASPQSGGHEQYF,TGTGCCAGCCCCCAAAGCGGGGGGCACGAGCAGTACTTC
-,TRBJ1-3,TRBV19,-,CATTPTGSSGNTIYF,TGTGCCACTACCCCCACAGGGAGCTCTGGAAACACCATATATTTT
once,TRBJ1-4,TRBV2,TRBD1,CASREYGRGEKLFF,TGTGCCAGCAGGGAATATGGCAGGGGGGAAAAACTGTTTTTT
-,TRBJ1-1,TRBV6-1,TRBD1,CASMTGSPNTEAFF,TGTGCCAGCATGACAGGGAGCCCGAACACTGAAGCTTTCTTT
-,TRBJ1-1,TRBV5-6,TRBD1,CASSPGTGENTEAFF,TGTGCCAGCAGTCCCGGGACAGGAGAGAACACTGAAGCTTTCTTT
-,TRBJ2-7,TRBV9,TRBD2,CASSVETSVTYEQYF,TGTGCCAGCAGCGTAGAAACTAGCGTTACCTACGAGCAGTACTTC
-,TRBJ2-7,TRBV5-1,TRBD1,CASTPGQRFYEQYF,TGCGCCAGTACTCCGGGACAGCGTTTTTACGAGCAGTACTTC
-,TRBJ2-1,TRBV7-9,TRBD1,CASSPGQGNNEQFF,TGTGCCAGCAGCCCGGGACAGGGTAACAATGAGCAGTTCTTC
few,TRBJ2-1,TRBV7-9,-,CASSLEGGNEQFF,TGTGCCAGCAGCTTAGAAGGAGGGAATGAGCAGTTCTTC
once,TRBJ1-5,TRBV30,-,CAWSTVRTPDSNQPQHF,TGTGCCTGGAGCACAGTACGGACTCCCGATAGCAATCAGCCCCAGCATTTT
once,TRBJ1-1,TRBV5-1,-,CASSRDGGGMNTEASF,TGCGCCAGCAGCCGGGATGGCGGAGGAATGAACACTGAAGCTTCCTTT
-,TRBJ1-1,TRBV6-1,-,CASGGEGRTEAFF,TGTGCCAGCGGGGGGGAAGGAAGGACTGAAGCTTTCTTT
-,TRBJ2-7,TRBV10-3,-,CAISVRSGEGYEQYF,TGTGCCATCAGTGTAAGGTCAGGGGAGGGGTACGAGCAGTACTTC
-,TRBJ1-2,TRBV9,TRBD1,CASSTGGESYGYTF,TGTGCCAGCAGTACAGGGGGCGAAAGCTATGGCTACACCTTC
-,TRBJ2-7,TRBV6-5,-,CASSQPGTYEQYF,TGTGCCAGCAGTCAGCCCGGGACCTACGAGCAGTACTTC
-,TRBJ1-1,TRBV4-2,TRBD1,CASSPRGGQGSDTEAFF,TGTGCCAGCAGCCCGCGAGGCGGACAGGGGTCGGACACTGAAGCTTTCTTT
-,TRBJ2-3,TRBV9,-,CASSSPGAVSTDTQYF,TGTGCCAGCAGCTCTCCTGGAGCGGTTAGCACAGATACGCAGTATTTT
-,TRBJ1-1,TRBV5-6,TRBD1,CASSVFFRDRGKAFF,TGTGCCAGCAGCGTATTCTTCCGGGACAGGGGGAAAGCTTTCTTT
-,TRBJ2-7,TRBV7-2,-,CASNSGGVGLQYF,TGTGCCAGCAACTCAGGAGGGGTAGGATTGCAGTACTTC
-,TRBJ2-7,TRBV6-4,-,CASSLNPGTEQYF,TGTGCCAGCAGTCTAAACCCCGGGACAGAGCAGTACTTC